This T cell receptor (beta chain) originates from a study of human T cells and chemical hapten exposure (dated by TCRdb to about 2021). Regarding the study in general: For sensitization, 2% DPC in acetone was applied to a 2 cm by 2 cm area of upper inner arm skin. Throughout the approximately 25-week study period, patients were also given weekly therapeutic DPC doses on the scalp. Patch testing was done on the upper back using Finn chambers containing 0.01% DPC, and results were scored after 6 days according to International Contact Dermatitis Research Group standards. The patient cohort, mostly female, included alopecia areata with under or over 50% scalp involvement, alopecia totalis and alopecia universalis. The libraries were sequenced as a pool, and the TCR yield per sample differed mostly because of small variations in library volumes within the pool. The study tracked peripheral blood TCR repertoire changes in vivo during primary and secondary sensitization to the hapten diphenylcyclopropenone (DPC) in alopecia patients. Patient blood was sampled pre-sensitization (week 0) and at 2, 6 and about 24 weeks after DPC sensitization. Nearly 30 alopecia patients gave blood for TCR sequencing at one to four time points (pre-sensitization, 2, 6 and 24 weeks).

The research as a whole found: All patients had alopecia, a presumed autoimmune disease, so their immune response might differ from that of healthy individuals. No change with DPC sensitization was found in the number of TCRs above 1 in 1000 frequency, and no evidence of global repertoire structure alterations was found. Patch test score correlated positively with the number of PT1 expanded TCRs, reaching significance at thresholds 8, 16 and 32 but not at 4. Expanded TCRs formed significantly more large CDR3 similarity clusters than pre-sensitization or healthy control sets, consistent with antigen-driven responses. Repeated subsampling changed both the strength of the expansion versus patch-test correlation and the threshold at which the correlation became significant.

Receptor libraries were prepared by RACE. Sequencing was performed on a NextSeq 500. During library preparation, unique molecular identifiers were attached to individual cDNA molecules so that TCRs could be counted quantitatively and reproducibly. Each blood RNA sample was used to sequence both TCR alpha and TCR beta chains. The published analysis was carried out like this. Samples had a median of approximately 96,000 TCRs, with a range from about 23,224 to 690,600. V, J and CDR3 annotation of the TCR reads was carried out using the Decombinator software suite. For the PS versus PT1 abundance plots, all samples were subsampled to the same number of TCRs (28,000). TCRs were defined as expanded if absent before sensitization and observed at least eight times at the 2-week time point. The public sequencing data were trimmed at Q25 with fastp and processed into clonotypes with MiXCR by TCRdb, which kept only in-frame beta chains. Rows with one shared CDR3 protein collapse into an entry with the most common genes and DNA. The authors' filters were not applied to this entry. The sample table records 280,000 or so distinct CDR3 sequences; around 7.3% of these occur just once. In total, the top ten clones hold 0.9% to 1.5% of the sample.

This clonotype was picked up many times. Its antigen has not been determined. Base qualities are not at hand, and no much larger clone is one base apart. The time point label, as the study defines it: pre-sensitization, week 0. Interpreted using the paper, the treatment or condition label stands for: therapeutic diphenylcyclopropenone sensitization with weekly scalp DPC. At each patch-test visit, blood was drawn before the patch test was applied. To be eligible, patients had to be aged 18 to 70, diagnosed with alopecia and judged suitable for DPC therapy, while pregnant patients were excluded. Unfractionated whole blood was collected in Tempus Blood RNA tubes, and total RNA was extracted from that blood. From the germline V gene (reference sequence), CDR1 is DFQATT and CDR2 is SNEGSKA. Trimming costs V 6 bases and J 3 bases, and their ends lie 12 bases apart. Including cysteine and phenylalanine, the CDR3 has 13 amino acids. Only the CDR3 region is kept as DNA, spanning 39 bases read in frame from base 1.

The input for sequencing was whole blood, taken in connection with sensitization to the hapten diphenylcyclopropenone (DPC). The chain was built from TRBV20-1 and TRBJ1-5, with TRBD1 as a weak D call on 6 bases. The TCR originated in a man between 18 and 29 years old with alopecia areata. Some clones in this sample may be carry-over from other donors' samples. The CDR3 reads CSAWQGINQPQHF. The DNA sequence is as follows: TGCAGTGCATGGCAGGGGATCAATCAGCCCCAGCATTTT.